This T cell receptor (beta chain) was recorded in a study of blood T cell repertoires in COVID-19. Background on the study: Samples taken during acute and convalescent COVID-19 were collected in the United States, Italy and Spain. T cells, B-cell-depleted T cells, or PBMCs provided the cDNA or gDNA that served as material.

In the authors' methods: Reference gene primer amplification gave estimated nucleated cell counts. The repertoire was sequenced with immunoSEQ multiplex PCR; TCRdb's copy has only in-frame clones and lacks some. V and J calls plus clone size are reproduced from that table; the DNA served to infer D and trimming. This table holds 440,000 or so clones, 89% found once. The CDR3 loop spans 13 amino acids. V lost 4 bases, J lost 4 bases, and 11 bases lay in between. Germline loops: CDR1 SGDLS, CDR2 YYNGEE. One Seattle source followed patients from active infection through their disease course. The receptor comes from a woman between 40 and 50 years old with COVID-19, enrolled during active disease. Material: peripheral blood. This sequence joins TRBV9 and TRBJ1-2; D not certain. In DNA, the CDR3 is TGTGCCAGCAGCCCCGGGATCTCCTATGGCTACACCTTC. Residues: CASSPGISYGYTF. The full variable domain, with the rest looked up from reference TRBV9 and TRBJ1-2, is DSGVTQTPKHLITATGQRVTLRCSPRSGDLSVYWYQQSLDQGLQFLIQYYNGEERAKGNILERFSAQQFPDLHSELNLSSLELGDSALYFCASSPGISYGYTFGSGTRLTVV.